This T cell receptor (beta chain) was identified in a study of blood T cell repertoires in COVID-19. For the study at large: COVID-19 samples from acute and convalescent phases originated in the United States, Italy and Spain. The cDNA or gDNA used as material had been derived from T cells, B-cell-depleted T cells, or PBMCs.

Per the original data handling: Amplified reference gene primers provided the basis for estimating nucleated cell counts. Sequenced by immunoSEQ multiplex PCR; TCRdb stores in-frame clones only, minus some. V and J calls and clone size are those listed in that table; D and trimming were worked out from the DNA. The sample consists of 99,000 or so clones, 85% to 90% of them appearing once. Material for sequencing was peripheral blood. This sequence originates from a woman in her sixties in a cohort sampled during active or convalescent COVID-19.

CDR3 amino acids: CASSLSHEPTIYF. The DNA of the CDR3 is TGTGCCAGCAGTTTATCACACGAACCCACCATATATTTT. This rearrangement joins TRBV28 to TRBJ1-3; D is unresolved. CDR3 length equals 13 residues. The V and J ends lost 1 base and 9 bases respectively, with 10 bases between them. Germline V CDR1 and CDR2: MDHEN, SYDVKM.